What follows describes a single TCR beta chain. Its target is unknown. Documented time point: week 5, during vaccination. Doses comprised 300 ug of mutant IDH1 20-mer peptide each, plus topical imiquimod. This sample was included in a study of a mutant IDH1 vaccine in newly diagnosed glioma. Overall study findings and caveats: Among all patients, vaccine-induced immune responses occurred in roughly 93%.

Assay: immunoSEQ multiplex PCR; the TCRdb copy retains only in-frame clones and omits some. The repertoire holds 25,000 to 30,000 clones, with more than 70% as singletons. V dropped 4 bases and J dropped 6; count of bases not matched to a gene: 12. Germline CDR1 is SGHRS and CDR2 is YFSETQ. The CDR3 runs to 17 residues. The TCR sequence derives from a man aged 18 to 30 with glioma. The chain employs TRBV5-1 and TRBJ2-1; TRBD2 agrees at 11 bases. The specimen comprised PBMCs, sampled from a glioma patient whose treatment included an IDH1 peptide vaccine. CDR3 in amino acids: CASSRKETSGDSNEQFF. The CDR3 coding sequence is TGCGCCAGCAGCCGGAAGGAGACTAGCGGGGATTCCAATGAGCAGTTCTTC.